Below, 4 T cell receptor beta chains from the same sample are listed, as sequenced in a study of cytomegalovirus exposure and HLA in healthy donors. The PCR used 60 Vbeta and 13 Jbeta primers. The method was immunoSEQ multiplex PCR; TCRdb's version includes in-frame clones alone and lacks a portion of them. The table has under 200,000 clones, 81% seen once. Sequences were obtained from PBMCs. These receptors originate from a middle-aged man in good health and CMV-seropositive.

The chain recombines TRBV18 with TRBJ1-3; D uncertain. Trimming took 3 bases from V and 4 from J, leaving 16 bases between them. The length of the CDR3 is 16 residues. The germline gives CDR1 KGHSH, CDR2 LQKENI. Written as DNA, the CDR3 is TGTGCCAGCTCACCCCGGACTGTCTCGGGAGGAAACACCATATATTTT. Residues: CASSPRTVSGGNTIYF.

The chain carries TRBV27 and TRBJ2-7, with D maybe TRBD2 (6 bases). The CDR3 is made up of 14 amino acids. V dropped 0 bases and J dropped 1 base, with 7 bases sitting between them. Germline V gene sequence: CDR1 MNHEY, CDR2 SMNVEV (reference sequence). CDR3: CASSLSGGSYEQYF. The CDR3 region has the DNA TGTGCCAGCAGTTTATCGGGGGGTTCCTACGAGCAGTACTTC.

This clone was counted a few times. The chain has TRBV5-1 and TRBJ1-1, with TRBD1 as a possible D gene (6 bases). The CDR3 sequence is 14 residues long. Deletions cut 4 bases from V and 5 bases from J, with 15 bases between. Per the germline V gene, CDR1 is SGHRS and CDR2 is YFSETQ. The CDR3 sequence: CASSPPGQRTEAFF. CDR3 nucleotides: TGCGCCAGCAGCCCCCCGGGACAAAGGACTGAAGCTTTCTTT.

CDR3 sequence reads: CASSQEVGEPYNEQFF. The CDR3, as DNA: TGTGCCAGCAGCCAAGAGGTGGGCGAGCCCTACAATGAGCAGTTCTTC. The rearrangement joins TRBV4-2 to TRBJ2-1; D gene uncertain. The V end was cut by 0 bases, the J end by 2 bases, with 11 bases between. Germline V gives CDR1 LGHNA, CDR2 YNFKEQ. CDR3 length: 16 residues.